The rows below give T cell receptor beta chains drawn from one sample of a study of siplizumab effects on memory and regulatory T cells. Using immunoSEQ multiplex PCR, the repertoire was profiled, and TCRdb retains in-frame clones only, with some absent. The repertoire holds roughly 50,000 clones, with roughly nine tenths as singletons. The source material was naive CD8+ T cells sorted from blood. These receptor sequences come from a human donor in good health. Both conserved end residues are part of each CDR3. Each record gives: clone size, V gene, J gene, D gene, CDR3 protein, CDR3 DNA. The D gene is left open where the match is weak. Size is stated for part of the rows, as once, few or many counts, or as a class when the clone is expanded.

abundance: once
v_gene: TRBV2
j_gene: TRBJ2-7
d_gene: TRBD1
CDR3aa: CASKDRGSDEQYF
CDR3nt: TGTGCCAGCAAAGACAGGGGATCAGACGAGCAGTACTTC

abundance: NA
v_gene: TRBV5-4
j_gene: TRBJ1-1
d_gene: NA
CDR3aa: CASSLGAGSEAFF
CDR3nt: TGTGCCAGCAGCTTAGGGGCAGGGTCTGAAGCTTTCTTT

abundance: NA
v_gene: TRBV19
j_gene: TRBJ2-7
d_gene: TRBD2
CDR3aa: CASSYIGTSGSYEQYF
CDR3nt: TGTGCCAGTAGTTACATTGGGACTAGCGGCTCCTACGAGCAGTACTTC

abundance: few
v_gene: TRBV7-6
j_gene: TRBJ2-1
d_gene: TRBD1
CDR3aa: CASTPKVLGTGHNEQFF
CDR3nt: TGTGCCAGCACCCCTAAGGTGCTTGGGACAGGGCACAATGAGCAGTTCTTC

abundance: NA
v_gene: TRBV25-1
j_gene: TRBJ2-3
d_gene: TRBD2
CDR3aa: CASSDFGSGRAGDTQYF
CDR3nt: TGTGCCAGCAGTGACTTTGGTAGCGGGAGGGCCGGGGATACGCAGTATTTT

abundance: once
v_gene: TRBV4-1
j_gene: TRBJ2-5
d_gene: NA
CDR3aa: CASSQSQETQYF
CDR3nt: TGCGCCAGCAGCCAATCTCAAGAGACCCAGTACTTC

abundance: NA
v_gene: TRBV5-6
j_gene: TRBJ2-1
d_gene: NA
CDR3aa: CASSLGGPGDNEQFF
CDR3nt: TGTGCCAGCAGCTTGGGAGGTCCAGGGGACAATGAGCAGTTCTTC

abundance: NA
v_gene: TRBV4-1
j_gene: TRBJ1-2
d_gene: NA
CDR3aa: CASSHLKGGHYGYTF
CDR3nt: TGCGCCAGCAGCCATCTTAAGGGCGGTCACTATGGCTACACCTTC

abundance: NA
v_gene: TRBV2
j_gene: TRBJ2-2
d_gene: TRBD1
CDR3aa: CARGTVNTGELFF
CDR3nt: TGTGCCAGGGGGACAGTGAACACCGGGGAGCTGTTTTTT

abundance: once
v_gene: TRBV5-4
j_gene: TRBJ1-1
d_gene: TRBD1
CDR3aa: CASSQTGDTEAFF
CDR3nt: TGTGCCAGCAGCCAAACAGGGGACACTGAAGCTTTCTTT

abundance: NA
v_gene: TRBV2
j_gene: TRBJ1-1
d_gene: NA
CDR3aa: CASIDGWTEAFF
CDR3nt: TGTGCCAGCATAGACGGGTGGACTGAAGCTTTCTTT

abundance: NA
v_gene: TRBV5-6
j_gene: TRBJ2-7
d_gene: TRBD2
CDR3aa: CASSYWTSGAYEQYF
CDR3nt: TGTGCCAGCAGCTACTGGACTAGCGGAGCCTACGAGCAGTACTTC

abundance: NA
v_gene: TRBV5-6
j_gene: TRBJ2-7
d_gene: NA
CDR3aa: CASSLGGTYEQYF
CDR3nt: TGTGCCAGCAGCTTAGGAGGGACATACGAGCAGTACTTC

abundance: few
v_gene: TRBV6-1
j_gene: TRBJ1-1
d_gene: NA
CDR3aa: CASSENTEAFF
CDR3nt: TGTGCCAGCAGTGAGAACACTGAAGCTTTCTTT

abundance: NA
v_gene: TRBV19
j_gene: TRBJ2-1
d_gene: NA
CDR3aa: CASSISHEQFF
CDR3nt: TGTGCCAGTAGTATAAGTCATGAGCAGTTCTTC

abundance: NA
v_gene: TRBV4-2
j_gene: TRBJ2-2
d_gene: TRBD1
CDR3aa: CASSQDRLRGPGTGELFF
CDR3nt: TGTGCCAGCAGCCAAGATCGATTAAGGGGGCCGGGAACCGGGGAGCTGTTTTTT

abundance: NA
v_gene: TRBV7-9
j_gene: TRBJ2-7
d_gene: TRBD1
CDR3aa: CASSLVQGASEQYF
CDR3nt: TGTGCCAGCAGCTTAGTCCAGGGGGCAAGCGAGCAGTACTTC

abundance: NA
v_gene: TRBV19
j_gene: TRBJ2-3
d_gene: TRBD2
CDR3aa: CASSTTSVLADTQYF
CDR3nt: TGTGCCAGTAGTACCACTAGCGTTTTGGCAGATACGCAGTATTTT

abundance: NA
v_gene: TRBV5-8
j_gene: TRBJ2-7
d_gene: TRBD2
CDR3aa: CASPRGETYEQYF
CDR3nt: TGTGCCAGCCCGCGGGGGGAGACCTACGAGCAGTACTTC

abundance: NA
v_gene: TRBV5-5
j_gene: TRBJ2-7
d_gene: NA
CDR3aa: CASSLSGVSYEQYF
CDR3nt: TGTGCCAGCAGCTTGTCGGGGGTTTCCTACGAGCAGTACTTC

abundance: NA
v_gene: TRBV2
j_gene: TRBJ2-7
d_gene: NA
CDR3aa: CASEEVSYEQYF
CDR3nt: TGTGCCAGCGAGGAAGTCTCCTACGAGCAGTACTTC

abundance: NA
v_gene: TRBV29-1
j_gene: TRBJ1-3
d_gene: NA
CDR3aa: CSVEGTAYSGNTIYF
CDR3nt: TGCAGCGTCGAAGGGACGGCTTACTCTGGAAACACCATATATTTT

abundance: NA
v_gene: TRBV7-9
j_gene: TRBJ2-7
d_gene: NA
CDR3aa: CASSHSYEQYF
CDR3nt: TGTGCCAGCAGCCACAGCTACGAGCAGTACTTC

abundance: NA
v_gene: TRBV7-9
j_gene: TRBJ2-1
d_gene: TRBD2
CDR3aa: CASSPRDYYNEQFF
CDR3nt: TGTGCCAGCAGCCCCAGGGACTATTACAATGAGCAGTTCTTC

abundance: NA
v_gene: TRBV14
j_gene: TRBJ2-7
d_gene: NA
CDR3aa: CASSQGRGWNEQYF
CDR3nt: TGTGCCAGCAGCCAAGGTCGGGGGTGGAACGAGCAGTACTTC

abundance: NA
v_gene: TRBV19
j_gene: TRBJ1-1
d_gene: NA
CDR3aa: CASRKQANTEAFF
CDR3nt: TGTGCCAGTAGAAAACAGGCGAACACTGAAGCTTTCTTT

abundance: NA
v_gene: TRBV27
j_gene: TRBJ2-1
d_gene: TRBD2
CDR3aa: CASSLGTSGGNEQFF
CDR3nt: TGTGCCAGCAGTCTCGGGACTAGCGGGGGCAATGAGCAGTTCTTC

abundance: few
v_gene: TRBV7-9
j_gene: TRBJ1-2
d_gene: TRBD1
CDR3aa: CASIMAGQGAASFGGTF
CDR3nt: TGTGCCAGCATCATGGCGGGACAGGGCGCCGCGAGCTTTGGGGGGACCTTC

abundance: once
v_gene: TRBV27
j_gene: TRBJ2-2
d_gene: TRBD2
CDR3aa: CASSFRAGAANTGELFF
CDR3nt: TGTGCCAGCAGTTTTAGAGCGGGAGCCGCGAACACCGGGGAGCTGTTTTTT

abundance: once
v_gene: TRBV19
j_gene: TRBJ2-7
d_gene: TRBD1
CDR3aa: CASSIQGATYEQYF
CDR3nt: TGTGCCAGTAGTATACAGGGGGCCACCTACGAGCAGTACTTC

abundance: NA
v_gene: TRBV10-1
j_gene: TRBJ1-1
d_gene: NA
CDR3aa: CASRAKGGTEAFF
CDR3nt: TGCGCCAGCAGGGCCAAAGGAGGAACTGAAGCTTTCTTT

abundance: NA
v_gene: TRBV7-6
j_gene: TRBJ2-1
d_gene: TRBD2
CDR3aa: CASSLAPGLARYNEQFF
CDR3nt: TGTGCCAGCAGCTTAGCGCCGGGACTAGCGCGGTACAATGAGCAGTTCTTC